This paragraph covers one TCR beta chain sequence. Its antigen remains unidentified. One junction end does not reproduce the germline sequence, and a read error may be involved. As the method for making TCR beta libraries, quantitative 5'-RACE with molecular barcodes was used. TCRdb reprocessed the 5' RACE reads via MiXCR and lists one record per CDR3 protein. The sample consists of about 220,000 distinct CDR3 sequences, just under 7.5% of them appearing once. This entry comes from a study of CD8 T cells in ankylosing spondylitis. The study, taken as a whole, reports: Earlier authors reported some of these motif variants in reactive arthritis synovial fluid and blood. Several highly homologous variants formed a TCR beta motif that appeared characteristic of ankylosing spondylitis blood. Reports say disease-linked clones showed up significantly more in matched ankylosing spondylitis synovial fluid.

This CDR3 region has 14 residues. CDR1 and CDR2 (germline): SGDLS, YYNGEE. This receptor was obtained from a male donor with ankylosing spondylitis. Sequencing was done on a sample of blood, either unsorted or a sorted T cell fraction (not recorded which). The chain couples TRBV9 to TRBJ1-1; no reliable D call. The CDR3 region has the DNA TGTGCCAGCACCGTAGGTAAAGGTAACACTGAAGCTTTCTTT. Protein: CASTVGKGNTEAFF.